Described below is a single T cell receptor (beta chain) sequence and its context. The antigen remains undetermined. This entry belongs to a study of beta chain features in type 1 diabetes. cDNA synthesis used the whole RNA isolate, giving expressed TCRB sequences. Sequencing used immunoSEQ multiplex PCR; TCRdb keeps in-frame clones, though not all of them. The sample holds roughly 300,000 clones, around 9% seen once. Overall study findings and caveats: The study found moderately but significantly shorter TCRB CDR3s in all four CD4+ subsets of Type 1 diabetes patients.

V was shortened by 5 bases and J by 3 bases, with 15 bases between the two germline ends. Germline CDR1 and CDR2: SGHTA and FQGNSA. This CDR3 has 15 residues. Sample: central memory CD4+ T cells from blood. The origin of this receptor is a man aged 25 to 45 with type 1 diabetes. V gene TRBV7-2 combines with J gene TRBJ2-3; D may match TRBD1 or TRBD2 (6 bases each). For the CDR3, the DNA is TGTGCCAGCAGCGCAATAGGGGGGAGGACAGATACGCAGTATTTT. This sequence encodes CASSAIGGRTDTQYF.